The sequence of this TCR beta chain was determined in a study of cytomegalovirus exposure and HLA in healthy donors. The germline CDR1 and CDR2 sequences are LGHNA and YNFKEQ. The CDR3 has 16 residues. With 0 bases clipped from V and 3 bases from J, the junction kept 3 bases outside the gene matches. This PCR relied on a set of 60 Vbeta primers and 13 Jbeta primers. In the source study's methods: Later reanalysis found tens of millions of unique TCR beta chains, 10 million to 12 million of them shared. Only in-frame clones appear in the TCRdb table, and some are missing; sequencing was by immunoSEQ multiplex PCR. V and J calls and clone size are given by that table; D and trimming were obtained from the DNA. The sample lists around 160,000 clones, 65% to 80% occurring once.

The rearrangement links TRBV4-2 to TRBJ2-1, with 9 positions matching TRBD1. This clonotype was obtained from a woman in her thirties or forties in good health and CMV-seropositive. The sample was PBMCs. The CDR3 DNA is TGTGCCAGCAGCCAAGAAGGGGACAGGGTCTACAATGAGCAGTTCTTC. Translated: CASSQEGDRVYNEQFF.